This record concerns one TCR beta chain sequence. This sample was included in a study of blood T cell repertoires in COVID-19. The data were produced by immunoSEQ multiplex PCR, yet TCRdb's version contains in-frame clones alone and is incomplete. Here the sample spans roughly 160,000 clones, 80% to 90% being singletons. The CDR3 has 14 residues. V gave up 4 bases and J gave up 7 bases, with 17 bases separating them. Looked up from germline, CDR1 is MNHNY and CDR2 is SVGAGI (reference sequence). Material: peripheral blood. The receptor's source is a woman between 65 and 79 years old with COVID-19, enrolled during active disease. The V and J genes are TRBV6-6 and TRBJ2-7, with a tentative D call TRBD2 (5 bases). Written as DNA, the CDR3 is TGTGCCAGCAGTTCCCATCGCGGAGGTGTTGAGCAGTACTTC. Its translation: CASSSHRGGVEQYF.